Listed below are T cell receptor beta chains from one sample, sequenced in a study of T-cell reconstitution after alpha-beta-depleted transplantation in children. TCRdb analysed the PCR reads with MiXCR anew, one entry per CDR3 protein. The sample lists around 360,000 distinct CDR3 sequences; about 9.3% were seen once. Sequencing was performed on PBMCs from the stem cell graft donor, taken from the stem cell graft. These receptors were collected from a human donor who donated a stem cell graft to a child with acute lymphoblastic leukemia. CDR3s include the opening cysteine and the closing phenylalanine or tryptophan. D genes are given only for firm matches. Not all rows give a size; the values are once, few, many and, for expanded clones, a class.

DNA	CDR3	J	D	size	V
TGCAGTGCTAGAGTGGTCAACACCGGGGAGCTGTTTTTT	CSARVVNTGELFF	TRBJ2-2	NA	NA	TRBV20-1
TGCAGTGCTAGAGATACAGCGCAAAGCAGCACAGATACGCAGTATTTT	CSARDTAQSSTDTQYF	TRBJ2-3	NA	NA	TRBV20-1
TGCGCCAGCAGCTACCTCCCCTCCTACGAGCAGTACTTC	CASSYLPSYEQYF	TRBJ2-7	NA	many	TRBV5-1
TGCGCCAGCAGCTTAGAATGGAAAGGCGAAGCTTTCTTT	CASSLEWKGEAFF	TRBJ1-1	NA	many	TRBV5-1
TGCAGTGCTGCCGCCCCCTCGGGAGGGACCTACGAGCAGTACTTC	CSAAAPSGGTYEQYF	TRBJ2-7	TRBD2	NA	TRBV20-1
TGCAGCGCATCGACAGGGGGCCCTTCTGGGGCCAACGTCCTGACTTTC	CSASTGGPSGANVLTF	TRBJ2-6	TRBD1	few	TRBV29-1
TGCGCCAGCAGCGCCAACGGTGGGAACCAGCCCCAGCATTTT	CASSANGGNQPQHF	TRBJ1-5	NA	few	TRBV5-1
TGTGCCACCAGCAGAGACCCCGGCCGAGCCCGCAATGAGCAGTTCTTC	CATSRDPGRARNEQFF	TRBJ2-1	NA	NA	TRBV15
TGCGCCAGCAGCTCCGTACCGGCGGGGGCAGGCGGGTTTGGCTACGAGCAGTACTTC	CASSSVPAGAGGFGYEQYF	TRBJ2-7	NA	few	TRBV5-1
TGTGCCAGTAGCCCACAGGGGGCGAGGACCGGGGAGCTGTTTTTT	CASSPQGARTGELFF	TRBJ2-2	TRBD1	NA	TRBV19
TGTGCCACCAGGGGGGGCCTGTTGAGTGAGCAGTACTTC	CATRGGLLSEQYF	TRBJ2-7	NA	NA	TRBV3-1
TGTGCCACCAGCAGAGATAACAGGGCAGCGAGCTCCTACGAGCAGTACTTC	CATSRDNRAASSYEQYF	TRBJ2-7	NA	few	TRBV15
TGTGCCACCAGCAGAGATTTGCAGGGCGGCCTCAATCAGCCCCAGCATTTT	CATSRDLQGGLNQPQHF	TRBJ1-5	NA	many	TRBV15
TGTGCCAGCAGCTCCATACCCGGGTCCTCCTCCTACGAGCAGTACTTC	CASSSIPGSSSYEQYF	TRBJ2-7	NA	few	TRBV7-9
TGTGCCAGCAGCACCACAGGGGCCGAGCAGTACTTC	CASSTTGAEQYF	TRBJ2-7	TRBD1	NA	TRBV7-3
TGTGCCAGCAGCCCAGACTACGGCGCCTGGTACGAGCAGTACTTC	CASSPDYGAWYEQYF	TRBJ2-7	NA	NA	TRBV4-2
TGTGCCAGCAGTGTAGGGACAGGGGGCTCCTACGAGCAGTACTTC	CASSVGTGGSYEQYF	TRBJ2-7	TRBD1	many	TRBV28
TGTGCCAGCAGTTCCCGGGGGGCCACCGGGCAGCCCCAGCATTTT	CASSSRGATGQPQHF	TRBJ1-5	NA	few	TRBV6-5
TGCGCCAGCAGCTTGGATCTCGGGGACTATGGCTACACCTTC	CASSLDLGDYGYTF	TRBJ1-2	NA	many	TRBV5-1
TGCAGTGTGGCTAGCGGGAGGTCCGAAGAGCAGTACTTC	CSVASGRSEEQYF	TRBJ2-7	TRBD2	few	TRBV20-1
TGCGCCAGCAGTCTTTTACCGGCGAACACCGGGGAGCTGTTTTTT	CASSLLPANTGELFF	TRBJ2-2	NA	NA	TRBV4-1
TGTGCCAGCAAAGTACAAGTGACATTGGGGGCCAACGTCCTGACTTTC	CASKVQVTLGANVLTF	TRBJ2-6	NA	few	TRBV2
TGTGCCAGCAGTCTCCGGGGGCCTGGCTATGGCTACACCTTC	CASSLRGPGYGYTF	TRBJ1-2	NA	NA	TRBV12-3/TRBV12-4
TGTGCCAGCAGCTTGGAAGGGACAGGGGTAGAGACCCAGTACTTC	CASSLEGTGVETQYF	TRBJ2-5	TRBD1	few	TRBV5-5
TGTGCCATGGGCCCCGACAGCCTCTCCTCCTACGAGCAGTACTTC	CAMGPDSLSSYEQYF	TRBJ2-7	NA	NA	TRBV4-2
TGTGCCAGCAGTCCCCACAGGGTGGGGGACTATGGCTACACCTTC	CASSPHRVGDYGYTF	TRBJ1-2	NA	few	TRBV12-3/TRBV12-4
TGCGCCAGCAGCTCCTTGGCGAACGAGCAGTACTTC	CASSSLANEQYF	TRBJ2-7	NA	NA	TRBV5-1
TGCAGCGCCACAGGGGGTAACATCCAAGAGACCCAGTACTTC	CSATGGNIQETQYF	TRBJ2-5	TRBD1	many	TRBV29-1
TGCGCCAGCAGCGAACAGGGCTACGAGCAGTACTTC	CASSEQGYEQYF	TRBJ2-7	NA	many	TRBV5-1
TGTGCCAGCAGCTTGTGGACAGGGCTAAATCAGCCCCAGCATTTT	CASSLWTGLNQPQHF	TRBJ1-5	TRBD1	NA	TRBV5-8
TGCGCCAGCAGCAACGCACTAGCGGGAGGGCGAGATGAGCAGTTCTTC	CASSNALAGGRDEQFF	TRBJ2-1	TRBD2	NA	TRBV5-1
TGTGCCAGCAGTTTATCGATGGGGGGCCGACAGCCCCAGCATTTT	CASSLSMGGRQPQHF	TRBJ1-5	NA	few	TRBV27
TGTGCCAGCAGCCTTATTCTAACAGATACGCAGTATTTT	CASSLILTDTQYF	TRBJ2-3	NA	many	TRBV12-3/TRBV12-4
TGCAGTGCTAGGGAAGAGGGGGCCTCCTACGAGCAGTACTTC	CSAREEGASYEQYF	TRBJ2-7	TRBD1	NA	TRBV20-1
TGTGCCAGCAGTTTAGAACAGGGAGGCTATGGCTACACCTTC	CASSLEQGGYGYTF	TRBJ1-2	NA	NA	TRBV12-3/TRBV12-4
TGCGCCAGCAGCTTCGGCGCGGGAGACCTCTACGAGCAGTACTTC	CASSFGAGDLYEQYF	TRBJ2-7	TRBD2	NA	TRBV5-1
TGCAGTGCTAGAGGCGTAAGGGGCCGGACAGATACGCAGTATTTT	CSARGVRGRTDTQYF	TRBJ2-3	NA	few	TRBV20-1